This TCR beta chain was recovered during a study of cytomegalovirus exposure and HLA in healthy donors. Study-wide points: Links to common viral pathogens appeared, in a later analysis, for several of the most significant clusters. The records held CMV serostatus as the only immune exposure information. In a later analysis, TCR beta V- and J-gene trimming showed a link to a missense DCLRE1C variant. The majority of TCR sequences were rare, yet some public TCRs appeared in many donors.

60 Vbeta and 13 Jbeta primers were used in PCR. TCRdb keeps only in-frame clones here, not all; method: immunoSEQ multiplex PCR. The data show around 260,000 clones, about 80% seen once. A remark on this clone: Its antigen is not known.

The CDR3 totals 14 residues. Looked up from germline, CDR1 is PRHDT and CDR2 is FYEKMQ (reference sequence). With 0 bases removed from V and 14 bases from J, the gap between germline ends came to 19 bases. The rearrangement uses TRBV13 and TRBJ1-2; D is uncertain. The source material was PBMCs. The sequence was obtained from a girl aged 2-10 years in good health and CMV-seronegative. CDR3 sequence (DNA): TGTGCCAGCAGCTTAGGCCTCGGGATCACAGCTAGAACCTTC. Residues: CASSLGLGITARTF.